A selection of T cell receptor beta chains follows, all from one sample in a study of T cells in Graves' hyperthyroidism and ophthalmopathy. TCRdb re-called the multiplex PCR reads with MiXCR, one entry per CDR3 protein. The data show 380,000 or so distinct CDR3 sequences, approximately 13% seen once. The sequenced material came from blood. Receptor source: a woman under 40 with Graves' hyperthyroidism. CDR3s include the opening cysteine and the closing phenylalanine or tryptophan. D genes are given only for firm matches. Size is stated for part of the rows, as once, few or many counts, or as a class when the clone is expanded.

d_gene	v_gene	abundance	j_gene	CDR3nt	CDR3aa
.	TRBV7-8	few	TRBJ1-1	TGTGCCAGCAGCTCTCAAATACAGGAGAACACTGAAGCTTTCTTT	CASSSQIQENTEAFF
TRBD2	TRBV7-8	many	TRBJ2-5	TGTGCCAGCAGCTTAATGCAGCGGGAGGCAGAGACCCAGTACTTC	CASSLMQREAETQYF
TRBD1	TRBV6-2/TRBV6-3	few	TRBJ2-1	TGTGCCAGCAGTGGACAGGGCAATGAGCAGTTCTTC	CASSGQGNEQFF
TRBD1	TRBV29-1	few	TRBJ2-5	TGCAGCGACCGCCGGGACAGGGGGCTGGAAGAGACCCAGTACTTC	CSDRRDRGLEETQYF
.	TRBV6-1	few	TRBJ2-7	TGTGCCAGCGAGACAGGCCAGGGATACGAGCAGTACTTC	CASETGQGYEQYF
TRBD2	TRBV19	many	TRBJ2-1	TGTGCCAGTAGTTCCTCGACTAGCGGGGACATATCCGCCAATGAGCAGTTCTTC	CASSSSTSGDISANEQFF
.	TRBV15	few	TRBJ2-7	TGTGCCACCAGCTCCCGGGCCCACTCCTACGAGCAGTACTTC	CATSSRAHSYEQYF
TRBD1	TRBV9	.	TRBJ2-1	TGTGCCAGCAGCGTAGTGCCGACAGGGGGAATCTCCTACAATGAGCAGTTCTTC	CASSVVPTGGISYNEQFF
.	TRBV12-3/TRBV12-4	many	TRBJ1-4	TGTGCCAGCAGCCGTTTCGAGGGGAATGAAAAACTGTTTTTT	CASSRFEGNEKLFF
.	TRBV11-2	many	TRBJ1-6	TGTGCCAGCAGCTTAGGAAAGGGGCGGAATTCACCCCTCCACTTT	CASSLGKGRNSPLHF
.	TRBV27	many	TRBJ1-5	TGTGCCAGCAGTTTAGTGTCGACGGGGCAGCCCCAGCATTTT	CASSLVSTGQPQHF
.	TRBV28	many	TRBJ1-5	TGTGCCAGCAGGAGAGTAGATAGCAATCAGCCCCAGCATTTT	CASRRVDSNQPQHF
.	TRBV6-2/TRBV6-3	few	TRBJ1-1	TGTGCCAGCACCAACGGGCGTGACACTGAAGCTTTCTTT	CASTNGRDTEAFF
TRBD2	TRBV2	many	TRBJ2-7	TGTGCCAGCAGTGTGGGGCTAGCGGACTACGAGCAGTACTTC	CASSVGLADYEQYF
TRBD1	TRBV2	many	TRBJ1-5	TGTGCCACCCAAACAGGGGGCGGCCAGCCCCAGCATTTT	CATQTGGGQPQHF
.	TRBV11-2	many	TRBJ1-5	TGTGCCAGCAGCTTCGGGGGGCAAAACAATCAGCCCCAGCATTTT	CASSFGGQNNQPQHF
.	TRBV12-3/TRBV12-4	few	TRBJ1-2	TGTGCCAGCAGCCTCGGACAGACCCTCTATGGCTACACCTTC	CASSLGQTLYGYTF
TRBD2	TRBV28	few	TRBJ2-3	TGTGCCAGCAGTTTGGATGGGGGGGTGGGCACAGATACGCAGTATTTT	CASSLDGGVGTDTQYF
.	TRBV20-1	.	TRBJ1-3	TGCAGTGCGAAAAGCTCTGGAAACACCATATATTTT	CSAKSSGNTIYF
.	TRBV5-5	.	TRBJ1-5	TGTGCCAGCAGCTTGTTCCAGGCAACTAATCAGCCCCAGCATTTT	CASSLFQATNQPQHF
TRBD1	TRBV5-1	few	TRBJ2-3	TGCGCCAGCAGCGGCTCTACAGGGGCCCTTAGCACAGATACGCAGTATTTT	CASSGSTGALSTDTQYF
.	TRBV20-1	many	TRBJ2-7	TGCAGTGCTAGGGGAATTTTCTACGAGCAGTACTTC	CSARGIFYEQYF
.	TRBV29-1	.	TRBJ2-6	TGCAGCATTTCCTCAGGGACCGGGGCCAACGTCCTGACTTTC	CSISSGTGANVLTF
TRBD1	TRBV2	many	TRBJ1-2	TGTGCCAGCGGCACCGGGACAGGGTGGAAGGGCTACACCTTC	CASGTGTGWKGYTF
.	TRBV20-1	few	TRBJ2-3	TGCAGTGCCCGAACTAGCACAGATACGCAGTATTTT	CSARTSTDTQYF
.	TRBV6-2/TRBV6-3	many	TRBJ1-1	TGTGCCAGTCAGGATGGTGGCACTGAAGCTTTCTTT	CASQDGGTEAFF
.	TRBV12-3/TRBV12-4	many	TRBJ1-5	TGTGCCAGCAGTTTCCGGGGGGCGGTATATCAGCCCCAGCATTTT	CASSFRGAVYQPQHF
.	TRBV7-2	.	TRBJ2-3	TGTGCCAGCAGCAAAACTAGGAGCACAGATACGCAGTATTTT	CASSKTRSTDTQYF
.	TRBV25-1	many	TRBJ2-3	TGTGCCAGCAGTGAGGGGAGCCGCGCGCAGTATTTT	CASSEGSRAQYF
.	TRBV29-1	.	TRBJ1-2	TGCAGCGTTGATGGCCCTACATGGACCTTC	CSVDGPTWTF
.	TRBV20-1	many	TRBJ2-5	TGCAGTGCTAATCTGGGGGAGACCCAGTACTTC	CSANLGETQYF
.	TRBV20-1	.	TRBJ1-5	TGCAGTGCTAGCTCGCCCAGGGTATCGAATCAGCCCCAGCATTTT	CSASSPRVSNQPQHF
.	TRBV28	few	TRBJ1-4	TGTGCCAGCAGTTTAACCACCGAAAAACTGTTTTTT	CASSLTTEKLFF
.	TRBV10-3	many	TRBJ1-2	TGTGCCATCAGTGAGAGCGGCAGGGGCGCTGATGGCTACACCTTC	CAISESGRGADGYTF
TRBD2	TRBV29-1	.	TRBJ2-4	TGCAGCGCCCTCGGGGGGGCCAAAAACATTCAGTACTTC	CSALGGAKNIQYF
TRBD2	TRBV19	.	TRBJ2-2	TGTGCCACTGGGACTAGCGCCACCGGGGAGCTGTTTTTT	CATGTSATGELFF
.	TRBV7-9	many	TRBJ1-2	TGTGCCAGCAGCTTAGTCGGACAGACCGATGGCTACACCTTC	CASSLVGQTDGYTF
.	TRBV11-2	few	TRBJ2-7	TGTGCCAGCAGCCCCTTCCTGGCGGGATCTTCGTACGAGCAGTACTTC	CASSPFLAGSSYEQYF
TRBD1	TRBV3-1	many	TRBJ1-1	TGTGCCAGCAGCCAAGATCCAAGGGGGCTTAGATACACTGAAGCTTTCTTT	CASSQDPRGLRYTEAFF
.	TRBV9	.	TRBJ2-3	TGTGCCAGCAGCGGAGAATGGGGGAATACGCAGTATTTT	CASSGEWGNTQYF
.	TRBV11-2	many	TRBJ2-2	TGTGCCAGCAGCTTAGTGGCTGGGGAGCTGTTTTTT	CASSLVAGELFF
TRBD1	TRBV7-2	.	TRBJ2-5	TGTGCCAGCAGAATGGGGCAGGGGGCGCGGGAGACCCAGTACTTC	CASRMGQGARETQYF
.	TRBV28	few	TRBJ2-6	TGTGCCAGTTCGGGGGCCGGGGCCAACGTCCTGACTTTC	CASSGAGANVLTF
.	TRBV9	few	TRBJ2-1	TGTGCCAGCAGCCCGTATAGCGACCCCAATGAGCAGTTCTTC	CASSPYSDPNEQFF
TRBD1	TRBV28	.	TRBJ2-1	TGTGCCAGCAGTTCGACAGGGGGCGTGGGAAATGAGCAGTTCTTC	CASSSTGGVGNEQFF
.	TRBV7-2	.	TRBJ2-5	TGTGCCAGCAGCCCACGCTTCTTGAGCGGGCAAGAGACCCAGTACTTC	CASSPRFLSGQETQYF
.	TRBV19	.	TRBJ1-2	TGTGCCAGTCAAGCTCTTAACTATGGCTACACCTTC	CASQALNYGYTF
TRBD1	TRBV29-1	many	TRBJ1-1	TGCAGCGTGGGACAGGGGAGGACTGAAGCTTTCTTT	CSVGQGRTEAFF
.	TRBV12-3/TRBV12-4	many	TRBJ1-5	TGTGCCAGCAGTTCCTCGGTCAGGTCGGGACAGCCCCAGCATTTT	CASSSSVRSGQPQHF
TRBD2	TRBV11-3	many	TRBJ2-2	TGTGCCAGCAGCTTAGACCCGGGACTAGCGGGAGAGGGAACCGGGGAGCTGTTTTTT	CASSLDPGLAGEGTGELFF
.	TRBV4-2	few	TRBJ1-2	TGTGCCAGCAGCCAAGACACCGACAGGAACTATGGCTACACCTTC	CASSQDTDRNYGYTF
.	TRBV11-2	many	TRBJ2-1	TGTGCCAGCAGCCTAACTAATGAGCAGTTCTTC	CASSLTNEQFF
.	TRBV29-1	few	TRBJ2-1	TGCAGCGTCTCCCCCTTTAGCTCCTACAATGAGCAGTTCTTC	CSVSPFSSYNEQFF
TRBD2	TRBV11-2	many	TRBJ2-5	TGTGCCAGCAGCTTAGCCCCGGGCGGGAGGGGGACGGGTGAGACCCAGTACTTC	CASSLAPGGRGTGETQYF
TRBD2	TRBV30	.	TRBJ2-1	TGTGCCTGCTCCCGGACTAGCGCCTACAATGAGCAGTTCTTC	CACSRTSAYNEQFF
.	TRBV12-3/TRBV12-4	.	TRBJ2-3	TGTGTCAGCACCCCCTTACGGAGGGATACGCAGTATTTT	CVSTPLRRDTQYF
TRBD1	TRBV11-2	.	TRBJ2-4	TGTGCCAGCAGCTTAGGTTACGGACAGGGGGCCAAAAACATTCAGTACTTC	CASSLGYGQGAKNIQYF